This T cell receptor (beta chain) was documented in a study of identical twins. Study-level results: Shared out-of-frame alpha sequences (those common to twins) showed excess low generation probability. One should note that invariant MAIT and iNKT cells could partly confound zero-insertion analyses.

The CDR3 covers 16 residues. Trimming removed 2 bases from V and 4 bases from J, with 15 bases in between. Germline values: CDR1 SGHKS, CDR2 YYEKEE (reference sequence). With regard to this clonotype: Its antigen is not known.

TCRdb reprocessed the 5' RACE reads via MiXCR and lists one record per CDR3 protein. The table has roughly 750,000 distinct CDR3 sequences, less than 25% seen once. Another study also made use of these data, one on T cells expressing NK-cell markers. That paper adds: Six or seven donors had dominant NKG2C+ clonotypes that comprised about 1.0-8% of their CD8+ T cells. These clonotypes also led the CD3+CD56-NKG2C+ fraction in a handful of donors.

The sequenced sample was PBMCs. The V and J genes are TRBV5-5 and TRBJ2-2; possibly TRBD1 for D (6 bases). The clonotype originates from a woman younger than 35 in good health. The CDR3: CASSFLKGEGTGELFF. DNA for the CDR3: TGTGCCAGCAGCTTCTTGAAGGGGGAAGGCACCGGGGAGCTGTTTTTT. The full variable domain, rest sourced from reference TRBV5-5 and TRBJ2-2, is DAGVTQSPTHLIKTRGQQVTLRCSPISGHKSVSWYQQVLGQGPQFIFQYYEKEERGRGNFPDRFSARQFPNYSSELNVNALLLGDSALYLCASSFLKGEGTGELFFGEGSRLTVL.